Listed below are T cell receptor beta chains from one sample, sequenced in a study of OX40 agonist ivuxolimab in advanced cancers. Sequencing was performed with immunoSEQ multiplex PCR; in TCRdb, only in-frame clones are kept and a portion is missing. The sample records tens of thousands of clones, roughly nine tenths being singletons. Sequences were derived from CD4+ or CD8+ T cells sorted from blood, sampled in a trial of the OX40 agonist ivuxolimab. These receptor sequences come from an adult with an advanced solid tumor such as melanoma, head and neck, liver or kidney cancer. CDR3s include the opening cysteine and the closing phenylalanine or tryptophan. The order of the fields is V gene, D gene, CDR3 length, clone size, J gene, CDR3 protein, CDR3 DNA. A D gene is named only where the DNA matches it firmly. For some rows the clone size is stated as once, few or many, or as a class when expanded; others skip it.

v_gene: TRBV5-1; d_gene: TRBD1; len: 16; abundance: NA; j_gene: TRBJ2-5; CDR3aa: CASSLLGTGGQETQYF; CDR3nt: TGCGCCAGCAGCCTGCTAGGGACAGGGGGGCAAGAGACCCAGTACTTC
v_gene: TRBV2; d_gene: TRBD1; len: 16; abundance: NA; j_gene: TRBJ2-2; CDR3aa: CASSLQGTKNSGELFF; CDR3nt: TGTGCCAGCAGTCTACAGGGGACCAAAAACTCCGGGGAGCTGTTTTTT
v_gene: TRBV5-1; d_gene: TRBD1; len: 14; abundance: NA; j_gene: TRBJ2-1; CDR3aa: CASAAFRGQDEQFF; CDR3nt: TGCGCCAGCGCAGCATTCAGGGGGCAAGATGAGCAGTTCTTC
v_gene: TRBV5-1; d_gene: NA; len: 14; abundance: NA; j_gene: TRBJ2-7; CDR3aa: CASSFRASSYEQYF; CDR3nt: TGCGCCAGCAGCTTCAGGGCAAGCTCCTACGAGCAGTACTTC
v_gene: TRBV2; d_gene: TRBD1; len: 15; abundance: NA; j_gene: TRBJ1-4; CDR3aa: CASKGQGTTNEKLFF; CDR3nt: TGTGCCAGCAAAGGACAGGGAACAACTAATGAAAAACTGTTTTTT
v_gene: TRBV7-3; d_gene: TRBD2; len: 12; abundance: NA; j_gene: TRBJ2-7; CDR3aa: CASSEVAGEQYF; CDR3nt: TGTGCCAGCAGCGAAGTAGCGGGCGAGCAGTACTTC
v_gene: TRBV28; d_gene: NA; len: 15; abundance: NA; j_gene: TRBJ1-5; CDR3aa: CASRSKTGSNQPQHF; CDR3nt: TGTGCCAGCAGATCAAAGACAGGTAGCAATCAGCCCCAGCATTTT
v_gene: TRBV14; d_gene: NA; len: 14; abundance: NA; j_gene: TRBJ1-1; CDR3aa: CASSGHLGSTEAFF; CDR3nt: TGTGCCAGCAGTGGACACCTGGGAAGCACTGAAGCTTTCTTT
v_gene: TRBV28; d_gene: TRBD1; len: 14; abundance: NA; j_gene: TRBJ1-1; CDR3aa: CASSYRGRRTEAFF; CDR3nt: TGTGCCAGCAGTTACAGGGGACGGCGCACTGAAGCTTTCTTT
v_gene: TRBV7-2; d_gene: NA; len: 17; abundance: once; j_gene: TRBJ1-2; CDR3aa: CASSSPLGDSKNYGYTF; CDR3nt: TGTGCCAGCAGCTCCCCACTAGGGGACTCCAAAAACTATGGCTACACCTTC